This T cell receptor beta chain appears in the sequencing data of a study of T cell responses to AZD1222 COVID-19 vaccine. Study-wide findings and caveats: Vaccine-associated CD4 TCRs ranged over spike, dominating at 160-218 and 743-854.

Here immunoSEQ multiplex PCR was the method, and the copy in TCRdb shows in-frame clones only, minus some. The table shows roughly 270,000 clones, with about 94% occurring only once. Regarding this clone: Its antigen is currently unknown.

Germline assignment: CDR1 LGHDT and CDR2 YNNKEL (reference sequence). The CDR3 spans 15 residues. V lost 4 bases, J lost 8 bases, and 7 bases stayed unmatched. This TCR was recovered from an adult who received the AZD1222 COVID-19 vaccine. The J gene is TRBJ1-4, the V gene TRBV3-1 (or the pseudogene TRBV3-2); 10 bases agree with TRBD1. The specimen was peripheral blood, collected 28 days after the second AZD1222 dose. This CDR3 is CASSPYRDRGEKLFF. As DNA, the CDR3 is TGTGCCAGCAGCCCGTACCGGGACAGGGGCGAAAAACTGTTTTTT.